This note documents a single TCR beta chain sequence. Its antigen is not identified. This specimen comes from a study of response to subunit inactivated influenza vaccine. TCRdb re-called the RT-PCR reads with MiXCR, one entry per CDR3 protein. The data hold 500,000 to 600,000 distinct CDR3 sequences, with about 10% observed a single time. Whole-study results and caveats: The study's authors posited that every seasonal influenza vaccination enlists few new T cells.

Another study also made use of these data, one on T cells expressing NK-cell markers. As that study records: UMIs accompanied the 5'RACE template switching by which TCR beta cDNA was made. Obtained from sorted CD3+CD56+NKG2C+, CD3+CD56+NKG2C- and CD3+CD56-NKG2C+ T cells were the TCR beta repertoires. Eight donors were sequenced, of whom seven were HCMV-seropositive, while the remaining one was HCMV-seronegative. No clear determination of HCMV specificity was made for expanded NKG2C+ T cell clones.

The source material was PBMCs from blood, sampled on the day of vaccination. The clonotype originates from a man in his forties or fifties who received an inactivated influenza vaccine.

The CDR3, as DNA: TGTGCCAGCAGTTATTTTATTTCGGGACTAGCGGATTACGAGCAGTACTTC. Translation gives CASSYFISGLADYEQYF. The chain carries TRBV6-2 or TRBV6-3 and TRBJ2-7; 11 bases align to TRBD2. CDR1 is MNHEY, CDR2 SVGEGT, per germline. CDR3 length equals 17 residues. Unmatched junction bases numbered 11, after V lost 3 bases and J lost 4 bases.